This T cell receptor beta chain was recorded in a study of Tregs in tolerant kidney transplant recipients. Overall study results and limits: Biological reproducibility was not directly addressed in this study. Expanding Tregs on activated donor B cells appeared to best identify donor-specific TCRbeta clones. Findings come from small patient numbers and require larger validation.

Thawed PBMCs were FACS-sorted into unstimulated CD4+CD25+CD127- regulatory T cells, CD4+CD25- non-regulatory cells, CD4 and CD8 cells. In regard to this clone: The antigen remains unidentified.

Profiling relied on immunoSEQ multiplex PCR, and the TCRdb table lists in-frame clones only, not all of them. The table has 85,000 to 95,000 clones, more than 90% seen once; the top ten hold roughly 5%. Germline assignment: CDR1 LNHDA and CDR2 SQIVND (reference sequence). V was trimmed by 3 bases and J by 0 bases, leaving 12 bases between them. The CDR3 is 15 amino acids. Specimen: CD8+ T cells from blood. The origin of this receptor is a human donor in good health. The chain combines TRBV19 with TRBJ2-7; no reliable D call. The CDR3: CASSISPASSYEQYF. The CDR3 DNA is TGTGCCAGTAGTATCTCACCAGCCTCCTCCTACGAGCAGTACTTC.